What follows is one T cell receptor (beta chain) and its context. As yet, its antigen is unknown. Repertoires were generated with immunoSEQ multiplex PCR, while TCRdb's copy carries only in-frame clones and drops some. The table lists 120,000 or so clones, about 96% of them singletons. The sample belongs to a study of cytomegalovirus exposure and HLA in healthy donors. The donors were members of the roughly 120-subject validation cohort (separate from the approximately 670-subject first cohort). Germline CDR1 is SGHDT and CDR2 is YYEEEE. The CDR3 is 13 amino acids. V gave up 4 bases and J gave up 7 bases; unmatched junction bases: 4. The study, taken as a whole, reports: Diagnosis of cytomegalovirus status made by the classifier reportedly showed high specificity and sensitivity. Confirmation was obtained in vitro that a few CMV-associated chains are specific for CMV antigens.

The sequenced sample consisted of PBMCs. This sequence joins TRBV5-6 and TRBJ2-4, with 8 bases that match TRBD1. This TCR was sampled from a young man in good health and CMV-seronegative. The CDR3 nucleotides are TGTGCCAGCAGCGGACAGGGCGGGAACATTCAGTACTTC. It encodes CASSGQGGNIQYF.